This is a list of T cell receptor beta chains from one sample in a study of blood T cell repertoires in COVID-19. The method was immunoSEQ multiplex PCR; TCRdb's version includes in-frame clones alone and lacks a portion of them. The repertoire holds fewer than 150,000 clones, with roughly nine tenths as singletons. Specimen: peripheral blood. Every receptor here comes from a man between 65 and 85 years old who had recovered from COVID-19. Each CDR3 is given with its conserved first and last residue. D genes are given only for firm matches. Clone size is given for some rows only: seen once, a few or many times, or a class if the clone is expanded.

NA	15	TRBV6-6	TRBJ1-1	NA	TGTGCCAGCAGCCCCGGGGACCGGGGGGACACTGAAGCTTTCTTT	CASSPGDRGDTEAFF
NA	17	TRBV7-8	TRBJ2-2	NA	TGTGCCAGCAGCTTGGAGAGGGTGGCCAGTTACACCGGGGAGCTGTTTTTT	CASSLERVASYTGELFF
NA	18	TRBV7-8	TRBJ1-6	NA	TGTGCCAGCAGCACCCGTGGGGGGGCGATCGCCTATAATTCACCCCTCCACTTT	CASSTRGGAIAYNSPLHF
NA	14	TRBV3-1/TRBV3-2	TRBJ1-2	TRBD1	TGTGCCAGCAGCCTACACGGGACAGGGTCCGGCTACACCTTC	CASSLHGTGSGYTF
NA	13	TRBV3-1/TRBV3-2	TRBJ1-2	TRBD1	TGTGCCAGCAGCCAACGACAGGGGAACGGCTACACCTTC	CASSQRQGNGYTF
NA	15	TRBV24-1	TRBJ2-3	NA	TGTGCCACCAGTGATTCCGCGGGGAGCACAGATACGCAGTATTTT	CATSDSAGSTDTQYF
NA	12	TRBV28	TRBJ2-7	NA	TGTGCCAGCAGTGTACTATCCTACGAGCAGTACTTC	CASSVLSYEQYF
NA	16	TRBV10-1	TRBJ1-2	TRBD1	TGCGCCAGCAGATTGGACAGGGGGCCAAAGAATGGTGGCTACACCTTC	CASRLDRGPKNGGYTF
NA	16	TRBV5-1	TRBJ1-1	NA	TGCGCCAGCAGCTTTCAGGGAATAAGTATGAACACTGAAGCTTTCTTT	CASSFQGISMNTEAFF
NA	15	TRBV5-4	TRBJ1-1	NA	TGTGCCAGCAGCTTTCCAGGGGACCTGAACACTGAAGCTTTCTTT	CASSFPGDLNTEAFF
NA	17	TRBV5-5	TRBJ2-2	TRBD1	TGTGCCAGCAGCTTGGGAGCCGGGACAGGGGACACCGGGGAGCTGTTTTTT	CASSLGAGTGDTGELFF
NA	14	TRBV27	TRBJ2-7	TRBD1	TGTGCCAGCAGTTTGACAGGGGCGTCCTACGAGCAGTACTTC	CASSLTGASYEQYF
NA	14	TRBV5-1	TRBJ1-1	TRBD1	TGCGCCAGCAGCTTTGGACAGGCGAACACTGAAGCTTTCTTT	CASSFGQANTEAFF
NA	14	TRBV29-1	TRBJ2-2	NA	TGCAGCGCCACCGGGACACTGAACACCGGGGAGCTGTTTTTT	CSATGTLNTGELFF
NA	13	TRBV27	TRBJ2-7	NA	TGTGCCAGCCGGGGGTTGATCTCCTACGAGCAGTACTTC	CASRGLISYEQYF
once	14	TRBV7-9	TRBJ2-2	TRBD1	TGTGCCAGCAGCTTCGGGCAGGGGGACGGGGAGCTGTTTTTT	CASSFGQGDGELFF
NA	13	TRBV4-3	TRBJ2-5	NA	TGCGCCAGCAGCCAAGATACTCGAGAGACCCAGTACTTC	CASSQDTRETQYF
NA	18	TRBV6-2/TRBV6-3	TRBJ1-1	NA	TGTGCCAGCAGTTACTCGATGGGGGCAGGCCCACCATATGCTGAAGCTTTCTTT	CASSYSMGAGPPYAEAFF
NA	13	TRBV5-1	TRBJ1-1	NA	TGCGCCAGCAGCCCTAGCGGAGGGCCTGAAGCTTTCTTT	CASSPSGGPEAFF
few	20	TRBV4-3	TRBJ2-3	TRBD2	TGCGCCAGCAGCCACTCACTGTCCCCCGGGACTAGCGGGGGCACAGATACGCAGTATTTT	CASSHSLSPGTSGGTDTQYF
NA	14	TRBV7-9	TRBJ2-7	NA	TGTGCCAGCAGCTTAGACGGAGCTAACTACGAGCAGTACTTC	CASSLDGANYEQYF
NA	16	TRBV27	TRBJ2-4	NA	TGTGCCAGCAGTTTGGGCAGACAGACAGCCAAAAACATTCAGTACTTC	CASSLGRQTAKNIQYF
NA	14	TRBV9	TRBJ2-1	NA	TGTGCCAGCAGCGTAGTAGATGCTCGGAATGAGCAGTTCTTC	CASSVVDARNEQFF
NA	16	TRBV28	TRBJ1-5	TRBD1	TGTGCCAGCAGTTTGTTAGACAGGGAGAGCAATCAGCCCCAGCATTTT	CASSLLDRESNQPQHF
NA	16	TRBV2	TRBJ2-5	TRBD2	TGTGCCAGCAGTGCCTGGACTAGCGGGAGCGGGGAGACCCAGTACTTC	CASSAWTSGSGETQYF
NA	17	TRBV11-2	TRBJ2-6	TRBD2	TGTGCCAGCAGCCCGGGACTAGGACTCTCTGGGGCCAACGTCCTGACTTTC	CASSPGLGLSGANVLTF
NA	17	TRBV11-3	TRBJ2-2	NA	TGTGCCAGCAGCTTCACAATCACCGCGGGGAACACCGGGGAGCTGTTTTTT	CASSFTITAGNTGELFF
NA	16	TRBV4-2	TRBJ2-7	NA	TGTGCCAGCAGCCAAGGGGAGCCCCCGAGGGTTTACGAGCAGTACTTC	CASSQGEPPRVYEQYF
NA	12	TRBV28	TRBJ1-5	NA	TGTGCCAGCAAACTTAACAATCAGCCCCAGCATTTT	CASKLNNQPQHF
NA	17	TRBV7-9	TRBJ2-2	TRBD2	TGTGCCAGCAGCTTAGCGCCGGGCGGGAGCGACACCGGGGAGCTGTTTTTT	CASSLAPGGSDTGELFF
NA	14	TRBV7-2	TRBJ2-3	NA	TGTGCCAGCAGCCAATCAATAGCCACAGATACGCAGTATTTT	CASSQSIATDTQYF
NA	15	TRBV4-1	TRBJ1-4	NA	TGCGCCAGCAGCCAAGGGACTAAAAGCGACGAAAAACTGTTTTTT	CASSQGTKSDEKLFF
few	19	TRBV7-9	TRBJ2-7	NA	TGTGCCAGCAGCTTAGCGCTCAGTTGGGGAGGGAGCAGGGGCTACGAGCAGTACTTC	CASSLALSWGGSRGYEQYF
NA	16	TRBV4-1	TRBJ2-1	NA	TGCGCCAGCAGCCAAGAACAGACGAGCTCCTACAATGAGCAGTTCTTC	CASSQEQTSSYNEQFF
NA	15	TRBV3-1/TRBV3-2	TRBJ2-1	NA	TGTGCCAGCAGCCAAGCGCCCGGGATTTACAATGAGCAGTTCTTC	CASSQAPGIYNEQFF
NA	15	TRBV4-3	TRBJ2-7	TRBD2	TGCGCCAGCAGCCCAGGACAGTCCGGGGGGGTAGTGCAGTACTTC	CASSPGQSGGVVQYF
NA	15	TRBV27	TRBJ2-7	TRBD2	TGTGCCAGCAGTTTATCCAGCGGGGGGGAAGGAGAGCAGTACTTC	CASSLSSGGEGEQYF
NA	17	TRBV6-2/TRBV6-3	TRBJ2-2	TRBD2	TGTGCCAGCAGTTACAATGCCCGACTAGCGCGCACCGGGGAGCTGTTTTTT	CASSYNARLARTGELFF
NA	13	TRBV6-5	TRBJ1-4	TRBD1	TGTGCCAGCGGGCAAGGACAGGGAAGAATTCTGTTTTTT	CASGQGQGRILFF
NA	15	TRBV9	TRBJ2-3	TRBD1	TGTGCCAGCAGCGTTGGGCAGGGGGCCACAGATACGCAGTATTTT	CASSVGQGATDTQYF
NA	15	TRBV9	TRBJ2-7	NA	TGTGCCAGCAGCAGCGACAGGGACTTCTCCTACGAGCAGTACTTC	CASSSDRDFSYEQYF
NA	15	TRBV9	TRBJ2-2	TRBD1	TGTGCCAGCAGCCGTACAGGGGGTAAGACCGGGGAGCTGTTTTTT	CASSRTGGKTGELFF
NA	15	TRBV4-1	TRBJ1-5	NA	TGCGCCAGCAGCCAAGTGCGACTGAGCAATCAGCCCCAGCATTTT	CASSQVRLSNQPQHF
NA	13	TRBV30	TRBJ1-2	NA	TGTGCCTGGAAATGGACGGGGTTCTATGGCTACACCTTC	CAWKWTGFYGYTF
NA	13	TRBV11-2	TRBJ2-3	TRBD1	TGTGCCAGCAGCCCAAACCAGGGGGCTACGCAGTATTTT	CASSPNQGATQYF
NA	17	TRBV7-3	TRBJ2-1	TRBD2	TGTGCCAGCAGCTTAACTTCGGCTAGCGGGGCCTACAATGAGCAGTTCTTC	CASSLTSASGAYNEQFF
NA	15	TRBV24-1	TRBJ2-1	NA	TGTGCCACCAGTAAGGGGGAGGGAACTTACAATGAGCAGTTCTTC	CATSKGEGTYNEQFF
NA	14	TRBV6-6	TRBJ2-7	NA	TGTGCCAGCAGTTACTCGACACAACTCTACGAGCAGTACTTC	CASSYSTQLYEQYF
NA	11	TRBV20-1	TRBJ2-3	TRBD2	TGCAGTGGGCTAGCGGGAGATACGCAGTATTTT	CSGLAGDTQYF
NA	13	TRBV6-1	TRBJ1-4	NA	TGTGCCAGCAGTGACAGGCACCCTGAAAAACTGTTTTTT	CASSDRHPEKLFF